The sequence of this TCR beta chain was determined in a study of blood T cell repertoires in COVID-19. Overall study context: COVID-19 samples collected from the United States, Italy and Spain covered acute and convalescent phases. PBMCs, B-cell-depleted T cells, or T cells were the source of the cDNA or gDNA that made up the material.

V gave up 3 bases and J gave up 4 bases; unmatched junction bases: 7. The germline CDR1 and CDR2 sequences are DFQATT and SNEGSKA (reference sequence). This CDR3 is 15 amino acids long. Authors' analysis steps: Quantification of nucleated cells was approximated via reference gene primer amplification. Repertoires were generated with immunoSEQ multiplex PCR, while TCRdb's copy carries only in-frame clones and drops some. That table gives V, J and clone size, and the DNA gave D and trimming. Among about 150,000 clones listed, roughly 84% were seen once. The clonotype originates from a woman aged 45-60 years with acute or convalescent COVID-19. The chain uses TRBV20-1 and TRBJ2-3, with TRBD2 matching over 10 bases. The sequenced material came from peripheral blood. The CDR3: CSASNPGTSADTQYF. CDR3 DNA: TGCAGTGCTAGTAACCCGGGGACTAGCGCAGATACGCAGTATTTT.